A single sample is the source of the 14 T cell receptor beta chains below, sequenced in a study of shared clonotypes between healthy human individuals. CD45RO negativity and positive selection for CCR7 defined naive CD8 cells, a population that excluded terminally differentiated effector memory CD45RA+ cells. TCRdb keeps only in-frame clones here, not all; method: immunoSEQ multiplex PCR. The sample records roughly 770,000 clones, approximately 96% being singletons. The sequenced material came from naive CD8+ T cells sorted from blood. The receptors here all came from a man aged 25-40 years in good health.

The chain couples TRBV7-9 to TRBJ2-5; 9 bases agree with TRBD2. Losses at the gene ends were 5 bases for V and 1 base for J; bases not matched to a gene: 11. Germline V lookup: CDR1 SEHNR, CDR2 FQNEAQ (reference sequence). The CDR3 consists of 17 residues. CDR3 sequence reads: CASSPWAAGGPQETQYF. In DNA form, the CDR3 reads TGTGCCAGCAGCCCCTGGGCGGCGGGAGGGCCCCAAGAGACCCAGTACTTC.

The chain uses TRBV7-8 and TRBJ2-7; 8 positions agree with TRBD2. Trimming took 4 bases from V and 3 from J; bases not matched to a gene: 8. Germline CDR1 SGHVS, CDR2 FQNEAQ. The CDR3 is made up of 15 amino acids. CDR3 coding DNA: TGTGCCAGCAGCTCGGCGGGAGGCGGCTACTACGAGCAGTACTTC. Its protein is CASSSAGGGYYEQYF.

This clone was observed a single time. Other nucleotide sequences in the sample specify the same CDR3. The rearrangement uses TRBV5-4 and TRBJ2-1; D is uncertain. Germline V CDR1 and CDR2: SGHNT, YYREEE (reference sequence). The length of the CDR3 is 11 residues. V was trimmed by 2 bases and J by 5 bases, leaving 2 bases between them. Written as DNA, the CDR3 is TGTGCCAGCAGCTTAAACAATGAGCAGTTCTTC. Its translation: CASSLNNEQFF.

This chain joins TRBV7-9 and TRBJ2-7; TRBD2 matches 9 bases. The CDR3 consists of 15 residues. V lost 2 bases, J lost 0 bases, and 2 bases stayed unmatched. The germline V gene encodes CDR1 SEHNR and CDR2 FQNEAQ (reference sequence). CDR3 protein: CASSLLAGDSYEQYF. The CDR3 DNA reads TGTGCCAGCAGCTTATTAGCGGGAGACTCCTACGAGCAGTACTTC.

The chain is built from TRBV4-1 and TRBJ1-1, with a tentative D call TRBD1 (6 bases). This CDR3 spans 16 amino acids. V was clipped by 4 bases and J by 3 bases, with 18 bases between them. Germline V gene lookup returns CDR1 MGHRA and CDR2 YSYEKL. The CDR3 region has the DNA TGCGCCAGCAGCCTTCAAGGGGGGGCATCTTACACTGAAGCTTTCTTT. This gives the protein CASSLQGGASYTEAFF.

J is TRBJ2-2 and V is TRBV19; 13 bases align to TRBD2. The length of the CDR3 is 19 residues. Germline V lookup: CDR1 LNHDA, CDR2 SQIVND (reference sequence). Germline trimming cut 4 bases from V and 0 bases from J; bases unmatched to any gene: 8. CDR3 nucleotides: TGTGCCAGTAGTAAACCGGGACTAGCGGGACCAGCGAACACCGGGGAGCTGTTTTTT. Translation gives CASSKPGLAGPANTGELFF.

This rearrangement joins TRBV7-8 to TRBJ2-1, with D possibly being TRBD1 or TRBD2 (5 bases each). The germline V gene encodes CDR1 SGHVS and CDR2 FQNEAQ. V lost 2 bases and J 4 bases, leaving 15 bases between the germline ends. The CDR3 length is 16 residues. DNA of the CDR3: TGTGCCAGCAGCTTAACTGCCGGGACGGGGTACAATGAGCAGTTCTTC. It is translated as CASSLTAGTGYNEQFF. Based on the CDR3 plus reference TRBV7-8 and TRBJ2-1, the full variable domain is GAGVSQSPRYKVAKRGQDVALRCDPISGHVSLFWYQQALGQGPEFLTYFQNEAQLDKSGLPSDRFFAERPEGSVSTLKIQRTQQEDSAVYLCASSLTAGTGYNEQFFGPGTRLTVL.

V gene TRBV27 combines with J gene TRBJ2-5, with 9 bases matching TRBD2. Looked up from germline, CDR1 is MNHEY and CDR2 is SMNVEV (reference sequence). The CDR3 extends over 13 amino acids. Losses at the gene ends were 3 bases for V and 9 bases for J; bases not matched to a gene: 5. CDR3 loop: CASSLGGRASQYF. In DNA form, the CDR3 reads TGTGCCAGCAGTTTGGGCGGGAGGGCCTCCCAGTACTTC.

This clone was seen only a few times. This rearrangement joins TRBV5-1 to TRBJ2-5; D unresolved. Trimming took off 1 base at V and 4 bases at J, with 14 bases between the two ends. This CDR3 contains 15 residues. Germline V CDR1 and CDR2: SGHRS, YFSETQ. The CDR3 nucleotides are TGCGCCAGCAGCTTGACGGTAGAAAGGAGAGAGACCCAGTACTTC. Its translation is CASSLTVERRETQYF. The variable domain in full, with the rest retrieved from reference TRBV5-1 and TRBJ2-5, is KAGVTQTPRYLIKTRGQQVTLSCSPISGHRSVSWYQQTPGQGLQFLFEYFSETQRNKGNFPGRFSGRQFSNSRSEMNVSTLELGDSALYLCASSLTVERRETQYFGPGTRLLVL.

This chain joins TRBV5-1 and TRBJ1-1, with D possibly matching TRBD1 (6 bases). V dropped 3 bases and J dropped 4 bases, with 10 bases sitting between them. Germline assignment: CDR1 SGHRS and CDR2 YFSETQ. This CDR3 spans 13 amino acids. CDR3: CASSSDSSTEAFF. The CDR3 DNA reads TGCGCCAGCAGCTCGGACAGTTCCACTGAAGCTTTCTTT.

This sequence joins TRBV4-1 and TRBJ1-5; 7 bases are shared with TRBD1. Germline V CDR1 and CDR2: MGHRA, YSYEKL. The V and J ends lost 1 base and 4 bases, in that order; junction bases with no gene match: 4. CDR3 length: 15 residues. The CDR3 spells CASSQGPQGNQPQHF. DNA of the CDR3: TGCGCCAGCAGCCAAGGGCCACAGGGGAATCAGCCCCAGCATTTT.

The chain is built from TRBV18 and TRBJ2-1, with TRBD2 matching over 11 bases. CDR1 is KGHSH, CDR2 LQKENI, per germline. The J segment lost 3 bases and the V segment lost 4 bases, leaving 2 bases of the junction unmatched. This CDR3 is 15 amino acids long. CDR3 in amino acids: CASSLGLAGYNEQFF. The CDR3 nucleotides are TGTGCCAGCTCACTCGGACTAGCGGGCTACAATGAGCAGTTCTTC.

The chain uses TRBV18 and TRBJ2-1; 11 nucleotides agree with TRBD1. Germline V CDR1 and CDR2: KGHSH, LQKENI. The V and J ends lost 4 bases and 6 bases, in that order; junction bases with no gene match: 17. This CDR3 spans 19 amino acids. The CDR3 loop is CASSLSDRGRLVDRNEQFF. DNA of the CDR3: TGTGCCAGCTCACTCTCGGACAGGGGGCGCTTGGTTGATCGCAATGAGCAGTTCTTC.

Remarks on this clone: Other DNA variants within this sample encode the same CDR3. The chain is built from TRBV5-4 and TRBJ2-7; D unresolved. From germline, CDR1 is SGHNT and CDR2 YYREEE (reference sequence). Deletions cut 0 bases from V and 7 bases from J, with 5 bases between. There are 11 residues in the CDR3. The CDR3 sequence: CASSLGDEQYF. The CDR3 DNA sequence: TGTGCCAGCAGCTTGGGGGATGAGCAGTACTTC.